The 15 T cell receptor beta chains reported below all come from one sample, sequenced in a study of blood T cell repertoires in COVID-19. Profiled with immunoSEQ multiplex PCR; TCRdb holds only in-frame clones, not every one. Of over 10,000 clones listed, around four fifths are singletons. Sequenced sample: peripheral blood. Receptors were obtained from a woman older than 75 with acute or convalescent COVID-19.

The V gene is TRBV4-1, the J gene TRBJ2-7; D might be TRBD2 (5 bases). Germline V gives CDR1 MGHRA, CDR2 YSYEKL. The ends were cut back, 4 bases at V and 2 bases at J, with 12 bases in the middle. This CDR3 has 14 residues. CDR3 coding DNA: TGCGCCAGCAGCCCATATGGGCGGGCCTACGAGCAGTACTTC. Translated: CASSPYGRAYEQYF.

CDR3 sequence: CASRDRVLDTQYF. DNA of the CDR3: TGTGCCAGCCGGGACAGGGTATTGGATACGCAGTATTTT. The rearrangement joins TRBV2 to TRBJ2-3, with 9 bases identical to TRBD1. V shed 8 bases and J 6 bases; nucleotides not matched to a gene: 6. The CDR3 runs 13 residues. In germline, CDR1 is SNHLY, CDR2 FYNNEI. Filled out from reference TRBV2 and TRBJ2-3, the complete variable domain reads EPEVTQTPSHQVTQMGQEVILRCVPISNHLYFYWYRQILGQKVEFLVSFYNNEISEKSEIFDDQFSVERPDGSNFTLKIRSTKLEDSAMYFCASRDRVLDTQYFGPGTRLTVL.

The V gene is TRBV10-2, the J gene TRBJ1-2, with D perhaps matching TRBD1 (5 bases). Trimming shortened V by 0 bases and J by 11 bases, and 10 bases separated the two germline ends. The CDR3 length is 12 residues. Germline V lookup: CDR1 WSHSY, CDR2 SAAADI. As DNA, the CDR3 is TGCGCCAGCAGTGAGTCGGAGGGGAAGTACACCTTC. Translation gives CASSESEGKYTF.

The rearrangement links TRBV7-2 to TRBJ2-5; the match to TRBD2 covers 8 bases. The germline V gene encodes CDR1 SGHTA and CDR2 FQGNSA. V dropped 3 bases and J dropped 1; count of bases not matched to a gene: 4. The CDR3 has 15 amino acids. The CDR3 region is CASSFVAGTQETQYF. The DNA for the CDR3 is TGTGCCAGCAGCTTTGTAGCGGGGACCCAAGAGACCCAGTACTTC.

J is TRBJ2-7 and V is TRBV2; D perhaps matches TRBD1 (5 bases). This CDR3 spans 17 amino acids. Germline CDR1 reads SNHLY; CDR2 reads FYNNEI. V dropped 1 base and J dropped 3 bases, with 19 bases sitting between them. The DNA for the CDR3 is TGTGCCAGCAGTGAAGAGGTAAAGGGGCTATATCACTACGAGCAGTACTTC. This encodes CASSEEVKGLYHYEQYF.

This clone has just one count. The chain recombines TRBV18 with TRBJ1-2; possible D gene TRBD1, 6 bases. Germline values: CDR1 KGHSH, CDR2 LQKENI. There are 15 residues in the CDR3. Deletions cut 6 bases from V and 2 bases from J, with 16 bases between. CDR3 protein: CASSTGEGDNYGYTF. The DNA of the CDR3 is TGTGCCAGCTCGACAGGAGAGGGTGACAACTATGGCTACACCTTC.

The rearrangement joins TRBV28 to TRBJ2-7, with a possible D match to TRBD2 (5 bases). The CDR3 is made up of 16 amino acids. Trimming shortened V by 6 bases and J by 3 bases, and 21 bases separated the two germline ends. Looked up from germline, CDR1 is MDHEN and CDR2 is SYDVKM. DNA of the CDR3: TGTGCCAGCAGCAACGCCGAGGGAACTAGAGGCTACGAGCAGTACTTC. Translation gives CASSNAEGTRGYEQYF.

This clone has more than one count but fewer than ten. Written as DNA, the CDR3 is TGTGCCAGTAGTATAGTCCAGGGGGCAAATCAGCCCCAGCATTTT. Residues: CASSIVQGANQPQHF. The genes are TRBV19 and TRBJ1-5, with 8 bases aligning to TRBD1. CDR1 and CDR2 (germline): LNHDA, SQIVND (reference sequence). Trimming at V came to 1 base and at J to 4 bases, leaving 3 bases not matched to a gene. The CDR3 length is 15 residues.

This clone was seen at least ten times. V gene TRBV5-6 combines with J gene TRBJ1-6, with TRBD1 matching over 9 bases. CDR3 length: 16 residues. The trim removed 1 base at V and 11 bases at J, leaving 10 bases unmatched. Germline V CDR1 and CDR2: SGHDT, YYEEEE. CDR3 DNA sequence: TGTGCCAGCAGCTTGTTACAGGGGGCGCGGGGTGCACCCCTCCACTTT. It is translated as CASSLLQGARGAPLHF.

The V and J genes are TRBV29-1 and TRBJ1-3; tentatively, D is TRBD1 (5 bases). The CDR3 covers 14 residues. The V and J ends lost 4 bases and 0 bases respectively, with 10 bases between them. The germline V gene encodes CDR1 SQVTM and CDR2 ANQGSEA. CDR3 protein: CSVGDSLSGNTIYF. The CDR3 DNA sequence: TGCAGCGTTGGAGACAGTCTCTCTGGAAACACCATATATTTT.

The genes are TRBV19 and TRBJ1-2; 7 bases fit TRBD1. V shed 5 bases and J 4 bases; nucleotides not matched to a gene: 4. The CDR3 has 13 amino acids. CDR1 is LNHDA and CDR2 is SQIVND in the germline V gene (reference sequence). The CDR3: CASSGSGGYGYTF. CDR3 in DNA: TGTGCCAGTAGTGGATCAGGGGGCTATGGCTACACCTTC.

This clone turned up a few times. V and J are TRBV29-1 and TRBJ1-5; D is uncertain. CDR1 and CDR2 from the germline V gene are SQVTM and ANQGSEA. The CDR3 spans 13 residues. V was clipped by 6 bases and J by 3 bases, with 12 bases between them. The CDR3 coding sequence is TGCAGCGTGGGAGGTTCTTACAATCAGCCCCAGCATTTT. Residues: CSVGGSYNQPQHF.

The CDR3 nucleotides read TGCGCCAGCAGCTGGACCGGGAGCGGGGGAACCTACGAGCAGTACTTC. Its protein product is CASSWTGSGGTYEQYF. The J gene is TRBJ2-7, the V gene TRBV5-1; 8 positions agree with TRBD2. Trimming at V came to 3 bases and at J to 2 bases, leaving 10 bases not matched to a gene. The germline V gene encodes CDR1 SGHRS and CDR2 YFSETQ. The CDR3 has 16 residues.

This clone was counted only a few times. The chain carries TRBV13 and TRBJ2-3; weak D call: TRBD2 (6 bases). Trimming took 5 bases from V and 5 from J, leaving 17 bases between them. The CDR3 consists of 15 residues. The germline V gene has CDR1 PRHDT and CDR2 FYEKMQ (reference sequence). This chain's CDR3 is CASSPTLAEKDTQYF. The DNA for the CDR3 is TGTGCCAGCAGCCCTACCTTAGCGGAAAAAGATACGCAGTATTTT.

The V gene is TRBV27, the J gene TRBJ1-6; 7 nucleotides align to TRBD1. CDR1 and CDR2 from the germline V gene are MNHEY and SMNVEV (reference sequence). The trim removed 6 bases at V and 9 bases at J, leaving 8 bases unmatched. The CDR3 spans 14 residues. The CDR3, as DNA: TGTGCCAGCAGAGCCCAGGGGGTTGGTTCACCCCTCCACTTT. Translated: CASRAQGVGSPLHF.